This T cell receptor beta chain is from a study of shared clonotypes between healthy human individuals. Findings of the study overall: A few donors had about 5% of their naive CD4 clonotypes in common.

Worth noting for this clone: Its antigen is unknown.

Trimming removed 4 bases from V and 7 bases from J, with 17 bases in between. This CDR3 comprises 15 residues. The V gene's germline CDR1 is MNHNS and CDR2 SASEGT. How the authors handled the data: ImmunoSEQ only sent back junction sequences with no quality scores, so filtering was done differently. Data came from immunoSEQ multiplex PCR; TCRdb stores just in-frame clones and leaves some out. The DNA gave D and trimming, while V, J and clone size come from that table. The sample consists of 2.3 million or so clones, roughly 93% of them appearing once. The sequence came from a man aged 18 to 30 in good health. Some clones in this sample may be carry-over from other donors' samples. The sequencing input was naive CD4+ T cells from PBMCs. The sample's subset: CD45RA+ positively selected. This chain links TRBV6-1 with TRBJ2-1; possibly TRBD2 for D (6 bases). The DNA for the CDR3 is TGTGCCAGCAGTGTACGGGGGAGACTGGGGAATGAGCAGTTCTTC. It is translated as CASSVRGRLGNEQFF.